This T cell receptor (beta chain) was identified in a study of T cell repertoires in cytomegalovirus infection. Whole-study context: Indications of both CMV infection and matching HLA type were provided by public TCR beta signatures. Findings of the study overall: Clonotype analysis showed dominance of the ex vivo response by HLA-C-restricted CMV-specific TCR beta clonotypes. The cumulative frequency of public TCR beta families identified carriers of CMV plus the relevant HLA.

The germline V and J ends were trimmed by 0 bases and 7 bases, with 15 bases remaining between them. This CDR3 contains 15 residues. CDR1 and CDR2 (germline): SGHTA, FQGNSA. This clonotype was observed a handful of times. What it binds is not known. TCRdb reprocessed the reads with MiXCR, giving one entry per CDR3 protein. The sample records more than 400,000 distinct CDR3 sequences, approximately 25% being singletons. The sample was PBMCs. The rearrangement uses TRBV7-2 and TRBJ2-5, with a possible D match to TRBD2 (6 bases). The source is a human donor in good health (CMV status not recorded). Some clones in this sample may be carry-over from other donors' samples. In DNA, the CDR3 is TGTGCCAGCAGCTTAGCAAGAACGGAGGGTGTGACCCAGTACTTC. Translated: CASSLARTEGVTQYF.